This paragraph covers one T cell receptor (beta chain) sequence. What it binds is not known. The sample comes from a study of long-term antiretroviral therapy in people with HIV. Study findings and constraints: Diversity measured after ART increased yet remained under transplant donor controls.

The germline V gene has CDR1 MNHEY and CDR2 SVGAGI. The length of the CDR3 is 12 residues. V lost 0 bases, J lost 9 bases, and 3 bases lay in between. They ran version v3.0 of the immunoSEQ assay at survey level. Libraries were prepared by immunoSEQ multiplex PCR; TCRdb keeps only in-frame clonotypes and omits some of them. The sample carries approximately 24,000 clones, around 81% recorded once. J is TRBJ1-6 and V is TRBV6-5; D is unresolved. The sequence derives from a woman under 30 with HIV. Sequenced here: unsorted PBMCs, sampled at the start of antiretroviral therapy, before treatment. CDR3 in DNA: TGTGCCAGCAGTTACTCTCGTTCACCCCTCCACTTT. It specifies CASSYSRSPLHF.